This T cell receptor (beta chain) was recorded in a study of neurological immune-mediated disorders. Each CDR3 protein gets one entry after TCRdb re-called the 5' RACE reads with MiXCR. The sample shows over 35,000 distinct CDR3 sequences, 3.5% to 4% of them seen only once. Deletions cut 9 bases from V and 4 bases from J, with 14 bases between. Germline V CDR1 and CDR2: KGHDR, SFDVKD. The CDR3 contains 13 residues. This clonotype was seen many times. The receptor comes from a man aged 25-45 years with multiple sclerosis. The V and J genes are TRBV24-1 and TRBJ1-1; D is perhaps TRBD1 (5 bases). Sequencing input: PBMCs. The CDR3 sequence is CATARTGPTEAFF. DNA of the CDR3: TGTGCCACCGCCCGGACGGGACCCACTGAAGCTTTCTTT.